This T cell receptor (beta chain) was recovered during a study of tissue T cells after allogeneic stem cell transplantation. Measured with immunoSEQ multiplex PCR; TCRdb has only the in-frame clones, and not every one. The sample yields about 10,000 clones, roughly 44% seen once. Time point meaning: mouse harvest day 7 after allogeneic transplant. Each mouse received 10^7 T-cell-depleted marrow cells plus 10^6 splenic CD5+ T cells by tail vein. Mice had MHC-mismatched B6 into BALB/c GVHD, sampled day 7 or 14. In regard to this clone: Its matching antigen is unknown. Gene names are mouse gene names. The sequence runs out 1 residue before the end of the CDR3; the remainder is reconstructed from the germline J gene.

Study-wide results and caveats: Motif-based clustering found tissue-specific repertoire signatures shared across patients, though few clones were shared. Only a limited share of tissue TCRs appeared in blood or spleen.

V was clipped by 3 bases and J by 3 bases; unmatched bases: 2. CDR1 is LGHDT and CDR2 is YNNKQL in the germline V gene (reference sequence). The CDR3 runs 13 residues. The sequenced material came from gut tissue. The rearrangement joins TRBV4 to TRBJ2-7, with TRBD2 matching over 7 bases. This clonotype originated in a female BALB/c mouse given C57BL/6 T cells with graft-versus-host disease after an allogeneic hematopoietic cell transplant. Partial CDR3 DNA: TGTGCCAGCAGCTATGACTGGGTCTATGAACAGTAC. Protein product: CASSYDWVYEQY. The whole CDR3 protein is CASSYDWVYEQYF.